This passage covers 23 T cell receptor beta chains from one sample sequenced in a study of blood T cell repertoires in COVID-19. Data came from immunoSEQ multiplex PCR; TCRdb stores just in-frame clones and leaves some out. The table records approximately 97,000 clones, about nine tenths of them present only once. Sequencing used peripheral blood. Every receptor here comes from a woman aged 50 to 65 with COVID-19, enrolled during active disease.

The chain is built from TRBV6-5 and TRBJ2-2, with D possibly TRBD1 on 7 matching bases. This CDR3 has 13 amino acids. V dropped 7 bases and J dropped 5 bases, with 11 bases sitting between them. Germline V gene data show CDR1 as MNHEY and CDR2 as SVGAGI. CDR3: CASIRGDTGELFF. CDR3 DNA: TGTGCCAGCATCAGGGGGGATACCGGGGAGCTGTTTTTT.

With respect to this clone: At one end, the junction sequence differs from germline, possibly due to a read error. CDR3 sequence (DNA): TGTGCCAGCAGCCAAGACAGGGGAAGGAACTTC. Protein sequence: CASSQDRGRNF. The chain recombines TRBV6-2 or TRBV6-3 with TRBJ2-7; 8 bases match TRBD1. The CDR3 has 11 residues. Per the germline V gene, CDR1 is MNHEY and CDR2 is SVGEGT.

The rearrangement links TRBV12-3 or TRBV12-4 to TRBJ2-1; D not resolved. This CDR3 has 13 amino acids. V dropped 6 bases and J dropped 0 bases, with 6 bases sitting between them. The CDR3 bases are TGTGCCAGCAGCTTTGTCTCCTACAATGAGCAGTTCTTC. Residues: CASSFVSYNEQFF.

V is TRBV2 and J is TRBJ2-1; 9 bases are a match to TRBD2. The junction had 4 bases not matched to a gene; V was cut back by 2 bases and J by 5 bases. This CDR3 is 15 amino acids long. Per germline, CDR1 SNHLY and CDR2 FYNNEI. In DNA form, the CDR3 reads TGTGCCAGCAGTGAACAAGCGGGGGGCCACAATGAGCAGTTCTTC. Protein product: CASSEQAGGHNEQFF. The whole variable domain, filled in from reference TRBV2 and TRBJ2-1, reads EPEVTQTPSHQVTQMGQEVILRCVPISNHLYFYWYRQILGQKVEFLVSFYNNEISEKSEIFDDQFSVERPDGSNFTLKIRSTKLEDSAMYFCASSEQAGGHNEQFFGPGTRLTVL.

The chain recombines TRBV27 with TRBJ1-6; 8 nucleotides agree with TRBD1. V shed 3 bases and J 6 bases; nucleotides not matched to a gene: 4. Germline V CDR1 and CDR2: MNHEY, SMNVEV (reference sequence). The CDR3 is made up of 15 amino acids. The CDR3 protein is CASSLGTGGNSPLHF. CDR3 nucleotide sequence: TGTGCCAGCAGTTTGGGAACAGGGGGTAATTCACCCCTCCACTTT.

This clone occurred once. This chain links TRBV10-3 with TRBJ2-7, with 11 positions matching TRBD2. V gave up 10 bases and J gave up 3 bases; unmatched junction bases: 5. This CDR3 spans 13 amino acids. Per germline, CDR1 ENHRY and CDR2 SYGVKD. The CDR3 DNA follows: TGTGCCAGTATGACTAGCGGGGTCTACGAGCAGTACTTC. Its protein product is CASMTSGVYEQYF.

The chain is built from TRBV6-4 and TRBJ1-1, with 7 bases aligning to TRBD1. The CDR3 covers 13 residues. V lost 3 bases and J lost 4; bases outside the gene matches: 2. Looked up from germline, CDR1 is MRHNA and CDR2 is SNTAGT. DNA for the CDR3: TGTGCCAGCAGTGAGCAGGGGGGCACTGAAGCTTTCTTT. Protein sequence: CASSEQGGTEAFF.

This clone showed up just a few times. The chain has TRBV15 and TRBJ2-1; TRBD2 matches 11 bases. This CDR3 spans 18 amino acids. Germline V lookup: CDR1 LNHNV, CDR2 YYDKDF (reference sequence). Unmatched junction bases numbered 6, after V lost 0 bases and J lost 2 bases. Here the CDR3 reads CATSRDELGLAAYNEQFF. Written as DNA, the CDR3 is TGTGCCACCAGCAGAGATGAGTTGGGACTAGCGGCCTACAATGAGCAGTTCTTC.

The CDR3 sequence: CAWSVQGYNEQFF. For the CDR3, the DNA is TGTGCCTGGAGTGTACAGGGGTACAATGAGCAGTTCTTC. The genes are TRBV30 and TRBJ2-1; 7 bases agree with TRBD1. Germline trimming cut 0 bases from V and 4 bases from J; bases unmatched to any gene: 0. The germline V gene has CDR1 GTSNPN and CDR2 SVGIG (reference sequence). CDR3 length equals 13 residues.

The chain combines TRBV18 with TRBJ2-3; 10 positions agree with TRBD2. The CDR3 extends over 14 amino acids. V lost 2 bases to trimming and J lost 5 bases; unmatched junction nucleotides: 1. The germline gives CDR1 KGHSH, CDR2 LQKENI. The CDR3 protein is CASSPSGGEDTQYF. The CDR3 DNA is TGTGCCAGCTCACCAAGCGGGGGGGAAGATACGCAGTATTTT.

The J gene is TRBJ1-1, the V gene TRBV28, with a tentative D call TRBD1 (6 bases). V lost 6 bases and J 7 bases, leaving 18 bases between the germline ends. Germline V gives CDR1 MDHEN, CDR2 SYDVKM. The CDR3 totals 14 residues. The CDR3 sequence is CASSFASTGFEAFF. For the CDR3, the DNA is TGTGCCAGCAGCTTTGCGTCTACAGGGTTTGAAGCTTTCTTT.

V is TRBV6-5 and J is TRBJ2-1; TRBD1 might be the D (5 bases). CDR1 MNHEY and CDR2 SVGAGI come from the germline V gene. V gave up 5 bases and J gave up 9 bases, with 11 bases separating them. The CDR3 contains 12 residues. CDR3 bases: TGTGCCAGCAGTAGGGGTAGTGGTGAGCAGTTCTTC. Encoded protein: CASSRGSGEQFF.

This sequence joins TRBV3-1 (or the pseudogene TRBV3-2) and TRBJ2-1; 9 nucleotides agree with TRBD1. J gave up 7 bases and V 3 bases, and 7 bases lay outside the gene matches. Germline V CDR1 and CDR2: LGHDT, YNNKEL (reference sequence). The length of the CDR3 is 15 residues. This CDR3 reads CASSQHGTGTNEQFF. CDR3 nucleotide sequence: TGTGCCAGCAGCCAGCACGGGACAGGGACTAATGAGCAGTTCTTC.

The chain links TRBV5-1 to TRBJ2-5, with D tentatively TRBD1 (6 bases). From germline, CDR1 is SGHRS and CDR2 YFSETQ. V lost 0 bases and J 0 bases, leaving 21 bases between the germline ends. The CDR3 has 19 amino acids. CDR3 nucleotides: TGCGCCAGCAGCTTGGCGTCGATCAGGGGCGCCAAGTACCAAGAGACCCAGTACTTC. It is translated as CASSLASIRGAKYQETQYF.

This clone was detected only a few times. This rearrangement joins TRBV5-6 to TRBJ1-1; D gene unclear. The CDR3 extends over 14 amino acids. CDR1 is SGHDT, CDR2 YYEEEE, per germline. Trimming shortened V by 3 bases and J by 6 bases, and 15 bases separated the two germline ends. The CDR3 coding sequence is TGTGCCAGCAGCTACCTGGGGAGTTTCCCTGAAGCTTTCTTT. It encodes CASSYLGSFPEAFF.

About this clone: A single base separates this from a much larger clone, so it may be a read error. The same CDR3 also results from other DNA sequences found in this sample. This chain links TRBV24-1 with TRBJ1-2, with unresolved D. Germline values: CDR1 KGHDR, CDR2 SFDVKD. This CDR3 region has 16 residues. The CDR3 loop reads CATSPLSKLSNYGYTF. CDR3 bases: TGTGCCACCAGTCCCCTCTCGAAACTATCTAACTATGGCTACACTTTC.

This sequence joins TRBV6-5 and TRBJ2-6, with 8 bases fitting TRBD1. The length of the CDR3 is 15 residues. With V trimmed by 7 bases and J by 4 bases, 6 bases remained unmatched. CDR1 MNHEY and CDR2 SVGAGI come from the germline V gene. The CDR3 loop is CASTTGVVGANVLTF. The DNA for the CDR3 is TGTGCCAGCACGACAGGGGTAGTGGGGGCCAACGTCCTGACTTTC.

The chain carries TRBV19 and TRBJ2-7, with a possible D match to TRBD1 (6 bases). The CDR3 length is 13 residues. The V gene's germline CDR1 is LNHDA and CDR2 SQIVND (reference sequence). Between the trimmed V and J ends, which lost 5 bases and 1 base, there was a span of 9 bases. The CDR3 DNA reads TGTGCCAGTAGTTGGACAGCGTCCTACGAGCAGTACTTC. Translated: CASSWTASYEQYF.

The chain is built from TRBV12-5 and TRBJ2-3; 8 nucleotides agree with TRBD1. The germline gives CDR1 LGHNT, CDR2 FRNRAP. The CDR3 has 16 amino acids. With 2 bases clipped from V and 3 bases from J, the junction kept 7 bases outside the gene matches. CDR3 amino acids: CASGLFAGGATDTQYF. The CDR3 nucleotides are TGTGCTAGTGGTTTGTTCGCAGGGGGCGCGACAGATACGCAGTATTTT.

CDR3 in DNA: TGTGCCAGCAGTTTCGGAGCGGGGGGGCTCTTCGAGTATACGCAGTATTTT. Translating it yields CASSFGAGGLFEYTQYF. V usage is TRBV27 and J usage is TRBJ2-3; 10 nucleotides line up with TRBD2. The CDR3 loop spans 17 amino acids. V was clipped by 3 bases and J by 7 bases; unmatched bases: 13. Per the germline V gene, CDR1 is MNHEY and CDR2 is SMNVEV (reference sequence).

The chain combines TRBV5-1 with TRBJ1-1; 9 nucleotides agree with TRBD1. After removal of 0 bases from V and 11 bases from J, the junction contained 5 bases not matched to a gene. Germline CDR1 is SGHRS and CDR2 is YFSETQ. The CDR3 sequence is 13 residues long. The CDR3 DNA follows: TGCGCCAGCAGCTTGGGACAGGGGGTGCTTGCTTTCTTT. Protein product: CASSLGQGVLAFF. The variable domain in full, completed from reference TRBV5-1 and TRBJ1-1, reads KAGVTQTPRYLIKTRGQQVTLSCSPISGHRSVSWYQQTPGQGLQFLFEYFSETQRNKGNFPGRFSGRQFSNSRSEMNVSTLELGDSALYLCASSLGQGVLAFFGQGTRLTVV.

V is TRBV18 and J is TRBJ2-5, with TRBD2 identical over 7 bases. The length of the CDR3 is 15 residues. Unmatched junction bases numbered 8, after V lost 5 bases and J lost 2 bases. Germline V lookup: CDR1 KGHSH, CDR2 LQKENI. CDR3: CASSAHQGGQETQYF. The CDR3 region has the DNA TGTGCCAGCTCAGCACACCAGGGAGGGCAAGAGACCCAGTACTTC.

This clone was seen only a few times. V and J are TRBV19 and TRBJ1-2; D is uncertain. V dropped 3 bases and J dropped 4 bases, with 12 bases sitting between them. Germline assignment: CDR1 LNHDA and CDR2 SQIVND (reference sequence). The CDR3 extends over 14 amino acids. In nucleotides, the CDR3 is TGTGCCAGTAGTATTGGTGAGGGCCTCTATGGCTACACCTTC. It yields the protein CASSIGEGLYGYTF.